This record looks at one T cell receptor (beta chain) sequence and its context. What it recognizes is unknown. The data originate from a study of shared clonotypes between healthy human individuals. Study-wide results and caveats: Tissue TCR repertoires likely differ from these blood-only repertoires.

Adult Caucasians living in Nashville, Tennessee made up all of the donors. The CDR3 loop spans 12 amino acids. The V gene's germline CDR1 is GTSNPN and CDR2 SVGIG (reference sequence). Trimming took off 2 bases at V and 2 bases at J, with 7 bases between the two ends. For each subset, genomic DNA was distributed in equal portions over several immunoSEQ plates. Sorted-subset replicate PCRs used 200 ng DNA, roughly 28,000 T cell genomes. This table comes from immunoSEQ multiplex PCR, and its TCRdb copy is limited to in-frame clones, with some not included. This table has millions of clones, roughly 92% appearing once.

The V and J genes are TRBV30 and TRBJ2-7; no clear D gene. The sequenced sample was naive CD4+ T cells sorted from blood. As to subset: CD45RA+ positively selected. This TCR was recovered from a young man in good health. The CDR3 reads CAWSLSTYEQYF. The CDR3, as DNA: TGTGCCTGGAGTCTCTCAACCTACGAGCAGTACTTC. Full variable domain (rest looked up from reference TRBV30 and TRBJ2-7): SQTIHQWPATLVQPVGSPLSLECTVEGTSNPNLYWYRQAAGRGLQLLFYSVGIGQISSEVPQNLSASRPQDRQFILSSKKLLLSDSGFYLCAWSLSTYEQYFGPGTRLTVT.